One TCR beta chain is described in this entry. There is no known antigen for this receptor. No base qualities exist here, and no much larger clone lies one base off it. The time point label of this sample denotes: before start of T cell therapy. The patients had received solid-organ transplants and had drug-resistant/recurrent cytomegalovirus. Some eleven trial participants were selected for repertoire analysis based on availability of post-therapy peripheral blood mononuclear cells. Viable CD3+CD8+CD4- lymphocytes were sorted from PBMCs on a BD FACSAria III. Genomic DNA was extracted from sorted cells with the Qiagen DNeasy Kit. TRB CDR3 regions were amplified from genomic DNA with the immunoSEQ two-step, bias-controlled multiplex PCR assay. CDR3 libraries were sequenced on an Illumina NextSeq 500. The authors' analysis ran thus. Initial alignment and bioinformatics, including bias normalization against synthetic CDR3 analogs, were performed with the immunoSEQ Analyzer platform. V, D and J genes were annotated according to IMGT database definitions. Additional TRBV analyses were carried out with default settings in VDJtools version 1.1.10 and the R package tcR version 2.2.1.11. For the GLIPH analysis, version 1.0 was run with default settings. To test for significant clonotype frequency changes in CDR3 sequences with at least 5 reads, a 2-sided binomial test with Benjamini-Hochberg correction (alpha = 0.01) was used. The table was pulled from immuneACCESS by TCRdb, which kept in-frame rearrangements only. Such tables lose some clones; where checked, under half of the loss comes from unresolved V genes, and the rest has no known cause. V, J and clone size reflect that table, while D and trimming were determined from the DNA. This sample gives tens of thousands of clones in total; roughly 93% of them show up just once. The ten largest clones capture 2.5% to 3.5% of the sample.

This entry comes from a study of T cell therapy after organ transplantation (dated by TCRdb to about 2019). About the investigation overall: Autologous CMV-specific T cells, expanded in vitro for around 14 days with a peptide pool of 30 HLA class I and II CMV epitopes, were used as therapy products. Among the ten or so patients, eight were classed as clinical responders, while two were classed as nonresponders. Pretherapy peripheral blood samples were collected before commencement of T cell therapy. Each patient got up to 6 T cell doses, given every 2 weeks, and was then monitored for 25 to 35 weeks after finishing therapy. Patients received a median of 1.92 x 10^8 CMV-specific T cells across 2 to 6 intravenous infusions. An open-label phase I trial of autologous CMV-specific adoptive T cell therapy in solid-organ transplant recipients was the basis for the study, which was a follow-up TRBV repertoire analysis. Of the ten or so patients, only seven or eight had long-term post-therapy samples available.

Here is what the overall study found, with its caveats: Reconstitution after therapy appeared to involve both transferred clonotypes and endogenous clonotypes that were not detected in the therapy products. Assessment of confounders such as concurrent antirejection and antiviral medications was prevented by the small cohort. Before therapy, nonresponders had marked clonal expansions, and their repertoires changed minimally after therapy. Fold change in CD8 clonality after therapy was inversely correlated with pretherapy clonality, suggesting that less biased repertoires were more receptive to remodeling. Reduced sample coverage from poor CD8+ T cell yield may be reflected in the few expansions detected in nonresponders.

Here the sequenced sample was CD8+ T cells from blood, taken before autologous CMV-specific T cell therapy. The receptor comes from a human patient who had received a solid organ transplant and had CMV disease.

Here is the DNA: TGTGCCAGCAGCTTAGGGACAGAGGTCACTTATGGCTACACCTTC. Protein translation: CASSLGTEVTYGYTF. Recombination connected TRBV7-9 to TRBJ1-2; a weak D assignment points to TRBD1 (6 bases agree). The germline V gene (reference sequence) gives CDR1 as SEHNR and CDR2 as FQNEAQ. The CDR3 measures 15 amino acids from cysteine to phenylalanine. Solely the CDR3 DNA is kept, with 45 bases framed from the first base. The trim is 1 base for V and 5 bases for J, with a gap of 14 bases between the germline ends. When the CDR3 is completed using the reference TRBV7-9 and TRBJ1-2 genes on either side, the full variable domain is DTGVSQNPRHKITKRGQNVTFRCDPISEHNRLYWYRQTLGQGPEFLTYFQNEAQLEKSRLLSDRFSAERPKGSFSTLEIQRTEQGDSAMYLCASSLGTEVTYGYTFGSGTRLTVV.